The T cell receptor (beta chain) under discussion was sequenced for a study of long-term antiretroviral therapy in people with HIV. Worth noting for this clone: The antigen is undetermined.

The study, taken as a whole, reports: Clonal populations expanded prior to ART predominated within the repertoire at all time points. Sampling of blood ran from about 2004 to 2018, and older ART regimens were possibly in use.

They ran version v3.0 of the immunoSEQ assay at survey level. Profiled with immunoSEQ multiplex PCR; TCRdb holds only in-frame clones, not every one. There are 6,500 or so clones in the sample; 75% to 90% occur only once, and around 3% lies in the top ten. V lost 5 bases and J lost 7, with 17 bases in between. Germline V lookup: CDR1 MNHEY, CDR2 SVGAGI. The CDR3 has 15 amino acids. The gene calls are TRBV6-5 and TRBJ2-2; a possible D gene is TRBD2 (5 bases). This receptor was taken from a woman in her 50s with HIV. The material was unsorted PBMCs, obtained 3.7 years after starting antiretroviral therapy. This CDR3 is CASSALGIDGGELFF. The CDR3 region has the DNA TGTGCCAGCAGTGCCCTCGGGATCGACGGCGGGGAGCTGTTTTTT.